This T cell receptor (beta chain) was recovered during a study of OX40 agonist ivuxolimab in advanced cancers. General observations from the study: CD4+ and CD8+ blood T cells expanded clonally by week 6 at 0.1 to 3.0 mg/kg. At 0.1-3.0 mg/kg, partial responders had clonal expansion among the lowest observed.

The method was immunoSEQ multiplex PCR; TCRdb's version includes in-frame clones alone and lacks a portion of them. The table shows 60,000 to 70,000 clones, with 75% to 90% occurring only once. The CDR3 totals 15 residues. Per germline, CDR1 SEHNR and CDR2 FQNEAQ (reference sequence). V lost 5 bases, J lost 7 bases, and 5 bases stayed unmatched. As for this clone: Its antigen is not identified.

This sample comprised CD4+ or CD8+ T cells sorted from blood, obtained in a trial of the OX40 agonist ivuxolimab. This chain links TRBV7-9 with TRBJ1-6; 10 bases line up with TRBD1. This sequence was found in an adult with an advanced solid tumor such as melanoma, head and neck, liver or kidney cancer. The CDR3: CASSPRTGGNSPLHF. The CDR3 nucleotides are TGTGCCAGCAGCCCAAGGACAGGGGGAAATTCACCCCTCCACTTT.